Following are 24 T cell receptor beta chains from one sample sequenced in a study of Graves' ophthalmopathy and Graves' hyperthyroidism. RNA transcripts provided the template for amplifying TCR beta CDR3 regions. The first-round RT-PCR employed HTBI primers together with the Qiagen OneStep RT-PCR kit. A multiplex PCR was then performed as the second round. Using its own MiXCR run on the multiplex PCR reads, TCRdb lists one record per CDR3 protein. The data show about 1.2 million distinct CDR3 sequences, roughly 35% seen once. The material sequenced was peripheral blood or thyroid tissue (not recorded which). Receptor source: an adult man with Graves' hyperthyroidism.

The rearrangement links TRBV2 to TRBJ2-7, with D perhaps matching TRBD2 (6 bases). Trimming left V 4 bases short and J 6 bases short, with 16 bases between. The germline gives CDR1 SNHLY, CDR2 FYNNEI. The CDR3 loop spans 14 amino acids. The CDR3 is CASSGLGGGGEQYF. The CDR3 coding sequence is TGTGCCAGCAGTGGGCTGGGTGGGGGAGGCGAGCAGTACTTC.

In this sample, this clonotype turned up many times. This chain uses TRBV7-8 with TRBJ2-2; D might be TRBD1 (6 bases). The CDR3 contains 14 residues. In germline, CDR1 is SGHVS, CDR2 FQNEAQ. Trimming cost V 4 bases and J 3 bases, with 9 bases left between them. The DNA for the CDR3 is TGTGCCAGCAGCTCAAACAGGGACACCGGGGAGCTGTTTTTT. It translates to CASSSNRDTGELFF. Full variable domain (outside the CDR3, taken from reference TRBV7-8 and TRBJ2-2): GAGVSQSPRYKVAKRGQDVALRCDPISGHVSLFWYQQALGQGPEFLTYFQNEAQLDKSGLPSDRFFAERPEGSVSTLKIQRTQQEDSAVYLCASSSNRDTGELFFGEGSRLTVL.

This clonotype was seen a few times. In nucleotides, the CDR3 is TGTGCCAGCTCCACGACAGCGATCTCTGGAAACACCATATATTTT. Translation: CASSTTAISGNTIYF. The chain uses TRBV3-1 and TRBJ1-3, with a possible D match to TRBD1 (5 bases). The CDR3 loop spans 15 amino acids. The germline gives CDR1 LGHDT, CDR2 YNNKEL (reference sequence). V was shortened by 8 bases and J by 0 bases, with 14 bases between the two germline ends.

This clonotype was observed at least ten times. This chain connects TRBV4-3 to TRBJ2-5; D tentatively reads TRBD1 or TRBD2 (6 bases each). The V end was cut by 2 bases, the J end by 10 bases, with 26 bases between. Germline V CDR1 and CDR2: LGHNA, YSLEER. This CDR3 has 17 amino acids. CDR3 residues: CASSQPTEGGGDRDQYF. The DNA of the CDR3 is TGCGCCAGCAGCCAACCCACCGAGGGGGGCGGTGACCGGGACCAGTACTTC.

This clonotype has a count of ten or more. The V and J genes are TRBV2 and TRBJ2-5, with a possible D match to TRBD2 (6 bases). CDR3 length equals 13 residues. V gave up 6 bases and J gave up 1 base, with 9 bases separating them. The V gene's germline CDR1 is SNHLY and CDR2 FYNNEI. The CDR3 DNA reads as TGTGCCAGCAGCAGACTAGGCCAAGAGACCCAGTACTTC. This sequence encodes CASSRLGQETQYF.

This clonotype turned up a few times. V usage is TRBV7-2 and J usage is TRBJ2-2, with TRBD2 matching 12 bases. This CDR3 has 17 amino acids. V lost 5 bases and J lost 8; bases outside the gene matches: 12. Germline V gives CDR1 SGHTA, CDR2 FQGNSA. The CDR3 sequence is CASSQYQELAGGGELFF. CDR3 coding DNA: TGTGCCAGCAGCCAATATCAAGAGCTAGCGGGAGGGGGGGAGCTGTTTTTT.

This clonotype was seen a handful of times. V usage is TRBV25-1 and J usage is TRBJ1-1; 9 bases line up with TRBD1. The CDR3 consists of 14 residues. Trimming cost V 7 bases and J 1 base; bases outside gene matches: 4. Germline-derived CDR1 and CDR2 are MGHDK and SYGVNS. The CDR3: CASKWGQGNTEAFF. The CDR3 DNA reads TGTGCCAGCAAATGGGGACAGGGGAACACTGAAGCTTTCTTT.

The chain has TRBV5-1 and TRBJ1-5; 10 bases agree with TRBD1. Germline V gene lookup returns CDR1 SGHRS and CDR2 YFSETQ. The ends lost 0 bases at V and 5 bases at J; junction bases unmatched: 8. This CDR3 has 17 residues. The CDR3 nucleotides read TGCGCCAGCAGCTTGGGTCCGGGACAGGGGATTCATCAGCCCCAGCATTTT. Residues: CASSLGPGQGIHQPQHF.

The rearrangement joins TRBV27 to TRBJ2-2; TRBD2 matches at 7 bases. Germline V gene sequence: CDR1 MNHEY, CDR2 SMNVEV (reference sequence). There are 17 residues in the CDR3. Germline trimming cut 5 bases from V and 2 bases from J; bases unmatched to any gene: 11. The CDR3, as DNA: TGTGCCAGCAGTCCCAGAGGGGCGGGGGATAACACCGGGGAGCTGTTTTTT. Translation: CASSPRGAGDNTGELFF.

The chain carries TRBV20-1 and TRBJ2-7; a weak D match, TRBD1 (6 bases). This CDR3 comprises 17 residues. CDR1 and CDR2 (germline): DFQATT, SNEGSKA (reference sequence). V was trimmed by 0 bases and J by 0 bases, leaving 18 bases between them. The CDR3 DNA is TGCAGTGCTAGAGATGGCGACGCAGGGGTCAGCTCCTACGAGCAGTACTTC. Its translation: CSARDGDAGVSSYEQYF.

The chain joins TRBV20-1 to TRBJ1-4; D not certain. Germline V gives CDR1 DFQATT, CDR2 SNEGSKA (reference sequence). The V end was cut by 5 bases, the J end by 0 bases, with 7 bases between. This CDR3 is 13 amino acids long. The CDR3 coding sequence is TGCAGTGCTGCGGAGCCAACTAATGAAAAACTGTTTTTT. This translates into CSAAEPTNEKLFF.

This clonotype has at least ten counts. The rearrangement uses TRBV7-2 and TRBJ1-1, with D tentatively TRBD1 (6 bases). V was clipped by 1 base and J by 0 bases, with 12 bases between them. Germline V gene sequence: CDR1 SGHTA, CDR2 FQGNSA. There are 16 residues in the CDR3. The CDR3 loop is CASSLVGAPMNTEAFF. As DNA, the CDR3 is TGTGCCAGCAGCTTAGTGGGGGCCCCAATGAACACTGAAGCTTTCTTT.

At least ten counts were recorded for this clonotype. The V call is TRBV11-2, the J call TRBJ2-7; D gene unclear. This CDR3 spans 10 amino acids. V was trimmed by 1 base and J by 6 bases, leaving 1 base between them. Germline lookup yields CDR1 SGHAT and CDR2 FQNNGV. The CDR3 DNA reads as TGTGCCAGCAGCTTAGTCGAGCAGTACTTC. Translation gives CASSLVEQYF.

The V and J genes are TRBV7-6 and TRBJ2-6; tentatively, D is TRBD1 or TRBD2 (5 bases each). V lost 1 base to trimming and J lost 0 bases, with 19 bases between them. The CDR3 is 20 amino acids. Germline V gene lookup returns CDR1 SGHVS and CDR2 FNYEAQ. In DNA, the CDR3 is TGTGCCAGCAGCTTAGTCATTCGGGGACCGACCCTCTCTGGGGCCAACGTCCTGACTTTC. Residues: CASSLVIRGPTLSGANVLTF.

With regard to this clonotype: At one boundary the junction diverges from the germline segment, which might be a read error. The V gene is TRBV29-1, the J gene TRBJ2-6; D may match TRBD1 or TRBD2 (5 bases each). Germline V gene lookup returns CDR1 SQVTM and CDR2 ANQGSEA. The CDR3 consists of 15 residues. The CDR3 here is CSVLSGRWGANTEAF. CDR3 sequence (DNA): TGCAGCGTTCTATCGGGACGCTGGGGAGCGAACACTGAAGCTTTC.

V usage is TRBV4-3 and J usage is TRBJ1-4; D uncertain. From germline, CDR1 is LGHNA and CDR2 YSLEER. CDR3 length: 14 amino acids. Trimming removed 1 base from V and 5 bases from J, with 8 bases in between. The chain's CDR3 is CASSQGYTNEKLFF. CDR3 DNA: TGCGCCAGCAGCCAAGGTTATACCAATGAAAAACTGTTTTTT.

The rearrangement uses TRBV10-3 and TRBJ2-7, with unresolved D. Trimming removed 4 bases from V and 3 bases from J, with 7 bases in between. From germline, CDR1 is ENHRY and CDR2 SYGVKD. The CDR3 totals 12 residues. CDR3 in DNA: TGTGCCATCAGTGGGCCGGGCTACGAGCAGTACTTC. Translated: CAISGPGYEQYF.

This chain's CDR3 is CASSLEGDRLGSYNSPLHF. CDR3 DNA: TGTGCCAGCAGCTTAGAGGGCGACAGGCTGGGCTCCTATAATTCACCCCTCCACTTT. The chain is built from TRBV7-8 and TRBJ1-6, with a possible D match to TRBD1 (6 bases). Trimming pared 1 base from V and 0 bases from J, leaving 16 bases between. Germline CDR1 and CDR2: SGHVS and FQNEAQ. The CDR3 contains 19 residues.

The chain recombines TRBV28 with TRBJ1-6; the D is unclear. V shed 11 bases and J shed 9 bases, with 14 bases lying between them. This CDR3 region has 12 residues. Germline V CDR1 and CDR2: MDHEN, SYDVKM. DNA of the CDR3: TGTGCCGCCCAAGGCGGGGTTTCACCCCTCCACTTT. Protein: CAAQGGVSPLHF.

This clonotype was recorded at least ten times. The V call is TRBV7-9, the J call TRBJ2-7; tentatively, D is TRBD1 (6 bases). The CDR3 totals 12 residues. Germline CDR1 reads SEHNR; CDR2 reads FQNEAQ (reference sequence). V was trimmed by 4 bases and J by 12 bases, leaving 16 bases between them. DNA of the CDR3: TGTGCCAGCAGCTCCTTACAGGGATTCGGGTACTTC. Translation: CASSSLQGFGYF.

Notes on this clonotype: A read error may explain this, as a much larger clone is one base away. The rearrangement uses TRBV19 and TRBJ1-2; no reliable D call. The V gene's germline CDR1 is LNHDA and CDR2 SQIVND (reference sequence). The CDR3 spans 13 residues. V lost 9 bases and J 3 bases, leaving 14 bases between the germline ends. CDR3 sequence (DNA): TGTGCCAGCAGCCCGGGTAAAGACTATGGCTACACCTTC. Encoded protein: CASSPGKDYGYTF.

The gene calls are TRBV7-9 and TRBJ2-7, with 14 bases aligning to TRBD2. V shed 5 bases, J shed 0 bases, and the junction held 9 bases outside the gene matches. This CDR3 is built from 18 residues. Germline values: CDR1 SEHNR, CDR2 FQNEAQ (reference sequence). The CDR3 reads CASSPIGLAGGGSYEQYF. Written as DNA, the CDR3 is TGTGCCAGCAGCCCAATCGGACTAGCGGGAGGCGGCTCCTACGAGCAGTACTTC.

A remark on this clonotype: One junction end disagrees with the germline gene, perhaps due to a read error. The CDR3: CASSPVTSNQPQHF. CDR3 in DNA: TGTGCCAGCAGTCCAGTCACGAGCAATCAGCCCCAGCATTTT. The gene calls are TRBV10-3 and TRBJ1-5; the D is unclear. The CDR3 runs 14 residues. Looked up from germline, CDR1 is ENHRY and CDR2 is SYGVKD.

This chain links TRBV29-1 with TRBJ2-5; TRBD1 or TRBD2 may be the D gene (5 bases each). Trimming left V 4 bases short and J 5 bases short, with 14 bases between. Germline V gives CDR1 SQVTM, CDR2 ANQGSEA. The CDR3 totals 13 residues. As DNA, the CDR3 is TGCAGCGTTGTCGGGGCCAGCACGGAGACCCAGTACTTC. It encodes CSVVGASTETQYF.